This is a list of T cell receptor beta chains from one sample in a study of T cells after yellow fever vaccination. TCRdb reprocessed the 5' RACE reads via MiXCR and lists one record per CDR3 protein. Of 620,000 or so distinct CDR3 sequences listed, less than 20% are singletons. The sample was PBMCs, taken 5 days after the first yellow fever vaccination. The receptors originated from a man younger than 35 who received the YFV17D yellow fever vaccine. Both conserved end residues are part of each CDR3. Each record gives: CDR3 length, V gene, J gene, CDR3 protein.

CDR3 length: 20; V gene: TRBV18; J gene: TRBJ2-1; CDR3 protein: CASSLGGLAGETSPHNEQFF
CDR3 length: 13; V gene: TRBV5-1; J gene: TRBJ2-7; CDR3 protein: CASSPDYYYEQYF
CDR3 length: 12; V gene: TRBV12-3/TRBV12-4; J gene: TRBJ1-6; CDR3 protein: CASSRRDSPLHF
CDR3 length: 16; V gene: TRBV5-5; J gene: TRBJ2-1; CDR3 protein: CASSVPLGTRRNEQFF
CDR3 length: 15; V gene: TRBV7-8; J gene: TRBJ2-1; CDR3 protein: CASSLKGMGINEQFF
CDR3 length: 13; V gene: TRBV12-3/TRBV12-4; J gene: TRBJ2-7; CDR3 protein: CASTLGRFGEQYF
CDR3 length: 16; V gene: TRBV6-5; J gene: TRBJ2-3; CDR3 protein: CASSSYRGPSRDTQYF
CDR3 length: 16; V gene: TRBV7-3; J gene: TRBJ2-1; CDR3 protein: CASSWGGTGKLNEQFF
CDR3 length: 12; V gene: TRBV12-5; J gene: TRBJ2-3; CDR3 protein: CASGKRTDTQYF
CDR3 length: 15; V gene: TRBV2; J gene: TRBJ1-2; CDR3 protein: CASSVSSPRDYGYTF
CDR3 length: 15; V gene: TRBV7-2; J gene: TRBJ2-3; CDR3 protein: CASSRHHASTDTQYF
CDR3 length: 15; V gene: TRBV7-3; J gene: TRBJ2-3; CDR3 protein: CASSSTGGSVDTQYF
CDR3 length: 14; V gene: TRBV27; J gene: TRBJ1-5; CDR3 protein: CASSPARGSQPQHF
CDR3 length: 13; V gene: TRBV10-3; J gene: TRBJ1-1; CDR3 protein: CATQPDMNTEAFF
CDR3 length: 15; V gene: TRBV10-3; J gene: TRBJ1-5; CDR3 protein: CAIRGTGGVNQPQHF
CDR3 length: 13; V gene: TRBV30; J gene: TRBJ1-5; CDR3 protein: CAWSVQPETPQHF
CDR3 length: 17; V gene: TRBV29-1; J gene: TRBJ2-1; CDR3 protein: CSVEDPIGTSGYNEQFF
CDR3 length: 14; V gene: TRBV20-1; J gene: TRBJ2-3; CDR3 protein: CSARGDSWTDTQYF
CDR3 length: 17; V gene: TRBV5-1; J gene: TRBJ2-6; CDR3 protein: CASRLAGGLSGANVPTF
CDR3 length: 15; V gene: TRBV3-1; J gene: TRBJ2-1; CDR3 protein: CASSQGTRGTFEQFF
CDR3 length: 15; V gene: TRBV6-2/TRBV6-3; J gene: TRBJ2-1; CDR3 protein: CASSYSAGGSNEQFF
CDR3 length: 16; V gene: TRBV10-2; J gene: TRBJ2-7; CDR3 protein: CASSAGLAGDAYEQYF
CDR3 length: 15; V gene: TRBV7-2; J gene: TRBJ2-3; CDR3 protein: CASSLALGTTDTQYF
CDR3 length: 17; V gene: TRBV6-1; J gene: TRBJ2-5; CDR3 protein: CASKNTDTGLVVETQYF
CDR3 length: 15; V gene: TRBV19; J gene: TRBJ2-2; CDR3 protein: CATTPMGGLDGELFF
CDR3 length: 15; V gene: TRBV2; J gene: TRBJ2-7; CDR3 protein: CASSAITGTGYEQYF